This T cell receptor beta chain comes out of a study of blood T cell repertoires in COVID-19. About the research overall: From the United States, Italy and Spain came samples of acute and convalescent COVID-19. PBMCs, B-cell-depleted T cells, or T cells provided the cDNA or gDNA that made up the material.

The CDR3 sequence is 12 residues long. Methods used by the authors: Cell counts per sample came from amplifying reference gene primers. Clones were sequenced by immunoSEQ multiplex PCR, and TCRdb holds only the in-frame ones, with some missing. V and J calls and clone size are copied from that table; D and trimming were computed from the DNA. The sample has 130,000 to 150,000 clones; approximately 80% are singletons. The gene calls are TRBV21-1 and TRBJ1-1; the table's D gene call, TRBD1, was not cross checked with the DNA. TRBV21-1 is marked as a pseudogene. Sequencing was done on a sample of peripheral blood. The origin of this receptor is a woman aged 60-75 years with acute or convalescent COVID-19. CDR3 loop: CASSNGDSEAFF. Written as DNA, the CDR3 is TGTGCCAGCAGCAATGGGGACAGTGAAGCTTTCTTT.